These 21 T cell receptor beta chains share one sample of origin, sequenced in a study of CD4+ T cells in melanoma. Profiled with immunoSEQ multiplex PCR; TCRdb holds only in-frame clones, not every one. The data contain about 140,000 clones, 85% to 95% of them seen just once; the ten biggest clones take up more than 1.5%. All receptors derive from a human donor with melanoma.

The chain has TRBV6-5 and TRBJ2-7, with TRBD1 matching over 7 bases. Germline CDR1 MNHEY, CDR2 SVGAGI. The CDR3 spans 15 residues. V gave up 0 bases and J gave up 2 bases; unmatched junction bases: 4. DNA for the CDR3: TGTGCCAGCAGTTACTCCTGGGACAGAACCTACGAGCAGTACTTC. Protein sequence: CASSYSWDRTYEQYF.

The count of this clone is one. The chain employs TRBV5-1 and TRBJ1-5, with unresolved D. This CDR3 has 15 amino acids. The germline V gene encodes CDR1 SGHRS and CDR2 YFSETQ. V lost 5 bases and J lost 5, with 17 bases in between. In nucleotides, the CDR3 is TGCGCCAGCAGGCGGGATCCCTTATCGGATCAGCCCCAGCATTTT. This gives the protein CASRRDPLSDQPQHF.

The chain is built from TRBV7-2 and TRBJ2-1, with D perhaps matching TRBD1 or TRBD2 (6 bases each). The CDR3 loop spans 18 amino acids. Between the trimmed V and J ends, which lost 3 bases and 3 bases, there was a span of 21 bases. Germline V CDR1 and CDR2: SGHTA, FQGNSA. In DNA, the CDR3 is TGTGCCAGCAGCTTGTCAGTATCGGGGGCTACGGACTACAATGAGCAGTTCTTC. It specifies CASSLSVSGATDYNEQFF. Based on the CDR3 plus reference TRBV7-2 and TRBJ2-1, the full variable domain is GAGVSQSPSNKVTEKGKDVELRCDPISGHTALYWYRQSLGQGLEFLIYFQGNSAPDKSGLPSDRFSAERTGGSVSTLTIQRTQQEDSAVYLCASSLSVSGATDYNEQFFGPGTRLTVL.

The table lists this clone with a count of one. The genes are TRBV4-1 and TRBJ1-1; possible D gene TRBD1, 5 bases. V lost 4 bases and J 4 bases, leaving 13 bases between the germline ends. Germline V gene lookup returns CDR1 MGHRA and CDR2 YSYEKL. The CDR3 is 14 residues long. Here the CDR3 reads CASSLVAGSTEAFF. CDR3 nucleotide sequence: TGCGCCAGCAGCCTCGTTGCAGGGTCCACTGAAGCTTTCTTT.

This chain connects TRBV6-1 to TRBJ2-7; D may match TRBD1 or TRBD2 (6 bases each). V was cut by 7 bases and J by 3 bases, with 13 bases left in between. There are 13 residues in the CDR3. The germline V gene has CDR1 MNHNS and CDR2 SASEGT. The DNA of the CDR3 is TGTGCCAGCATGATCGGGGGCTTCTACGAGCAGTACTTC. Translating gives CASMIGGFYEQYF.

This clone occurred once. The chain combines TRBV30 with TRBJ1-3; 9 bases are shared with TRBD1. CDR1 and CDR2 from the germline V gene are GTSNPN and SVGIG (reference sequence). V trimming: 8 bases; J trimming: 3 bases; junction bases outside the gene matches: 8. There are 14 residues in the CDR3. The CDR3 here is CAGEQGAVGNTIYF. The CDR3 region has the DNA TGTGCCGGGGAACAGGGGGCGGTTGGAAACACCATATATTTT.

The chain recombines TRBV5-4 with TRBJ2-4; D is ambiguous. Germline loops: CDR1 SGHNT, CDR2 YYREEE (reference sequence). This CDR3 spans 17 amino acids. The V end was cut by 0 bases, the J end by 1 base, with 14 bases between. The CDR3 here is CASSLVGATEAKNIQYF. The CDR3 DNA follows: TGTGCCAGCAGCTTGGTGGGCGCAACAGAGGCCAAAAACATTCAGTACTTC.

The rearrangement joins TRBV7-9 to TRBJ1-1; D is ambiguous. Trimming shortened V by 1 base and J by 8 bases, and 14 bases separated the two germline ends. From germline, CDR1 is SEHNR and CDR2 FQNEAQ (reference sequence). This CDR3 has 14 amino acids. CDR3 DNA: TGTGCCAGCAGCTTAGGCGGAGGCGGGTACGAAGCTTTCTTT. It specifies CASSLGGGGYEAFF. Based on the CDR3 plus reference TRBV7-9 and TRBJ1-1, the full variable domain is DTGVSQNPRHKITKRGQNVTFRCDPISEHNRLYWYRQTLGQGPEFLTYFQNEAQLEKSRLLSDRFSAERPKGSFSTLEIQRTEQGDSAMYLCASSLGGGGYEAFFGQGTRLTVV.

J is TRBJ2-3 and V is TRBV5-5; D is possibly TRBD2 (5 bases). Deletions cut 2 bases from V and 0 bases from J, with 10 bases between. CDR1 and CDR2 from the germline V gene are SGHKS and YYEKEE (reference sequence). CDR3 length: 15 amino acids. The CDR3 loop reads CASSLGPGSTDTQYF. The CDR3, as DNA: TGTGCCAGCAGCTTAGGTCCGGGGAGCACAGATACGCAGTATTTT.

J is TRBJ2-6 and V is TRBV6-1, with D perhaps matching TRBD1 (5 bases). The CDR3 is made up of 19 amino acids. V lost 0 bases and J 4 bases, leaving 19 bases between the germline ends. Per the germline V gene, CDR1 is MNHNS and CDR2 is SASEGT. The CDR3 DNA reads TGTGCCAGCAGTGAAGCGCTGGTAGTCAGGGCTACCGGGGCCAACGTCCTGACTTTC. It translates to CASSEALVVRATGANVLTF.

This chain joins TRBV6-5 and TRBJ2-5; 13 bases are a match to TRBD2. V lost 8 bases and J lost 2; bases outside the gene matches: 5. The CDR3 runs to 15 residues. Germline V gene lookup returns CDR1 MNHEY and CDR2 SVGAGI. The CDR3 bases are TGTGCCAGCGGGGAGACTAGCGGGGGGCAAGAGACCCAGTACTTC. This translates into CASGETSGGQETQYF.

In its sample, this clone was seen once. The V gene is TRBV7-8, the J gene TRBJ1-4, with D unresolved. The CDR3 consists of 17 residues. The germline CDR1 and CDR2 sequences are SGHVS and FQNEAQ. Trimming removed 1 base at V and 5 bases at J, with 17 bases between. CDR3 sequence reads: CASSLGGQIKANEKLFF. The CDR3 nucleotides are TGTGCCAGCAGCTTAGGTGGCCAGATAAAAGCCAATGAAAAACTGTTTTTT. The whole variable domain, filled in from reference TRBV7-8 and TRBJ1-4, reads GAGVSQSPRYKVAKRGQDVALRCDPISGHVSLFWYQQALGQGPEFLTYFQNEAQLDKSGLPSDRFFAERPEGSVSTLKIQRTQQEDSAVYLCASSLGGQIKANEKLFFGSGTQLSVL.

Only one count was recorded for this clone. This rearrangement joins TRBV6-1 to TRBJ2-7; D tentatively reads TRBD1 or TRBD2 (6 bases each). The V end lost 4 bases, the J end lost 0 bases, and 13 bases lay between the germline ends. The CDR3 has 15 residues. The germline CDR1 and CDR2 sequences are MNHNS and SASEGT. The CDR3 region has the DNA TGTGCCAGCAGTGCGGTGGGGGGCGCCTCCTACGAGCAGTACTTC. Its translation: CASSAVGGASYEQYF.

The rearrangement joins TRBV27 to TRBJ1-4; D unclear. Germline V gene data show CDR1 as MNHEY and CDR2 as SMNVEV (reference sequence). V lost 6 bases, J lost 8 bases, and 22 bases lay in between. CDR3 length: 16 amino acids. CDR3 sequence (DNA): TGTGCCAGCAGCCCACAGATTCCCAGAGGTAACGAAAAACTGTTTTTT. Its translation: CASSPQIPRGNEKLFF.

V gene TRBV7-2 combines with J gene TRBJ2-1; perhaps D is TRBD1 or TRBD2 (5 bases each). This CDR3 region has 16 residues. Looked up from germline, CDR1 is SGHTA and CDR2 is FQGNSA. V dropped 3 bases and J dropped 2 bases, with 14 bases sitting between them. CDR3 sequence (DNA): TGTGCCAGCAGCTTTGCTCCGGGACGTACCTACAATGAGCAGTTCTTC. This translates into CASSFAPGRTYNEQFF.

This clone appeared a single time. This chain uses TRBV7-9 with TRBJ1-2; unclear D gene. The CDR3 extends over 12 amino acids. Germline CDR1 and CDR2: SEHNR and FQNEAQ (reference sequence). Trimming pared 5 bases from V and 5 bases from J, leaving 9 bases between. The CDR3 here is CASSPQTYGYTF. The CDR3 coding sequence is TGTGCCAGCAGCCCACAGACGTATGGCTACACCTTC.

This chain's CDR3 is CASRVGTGEETQYF. Here the CDR3 DNA reads TGTGCCAGCAGGGTCGGGACAGGTGAAGAGACCCAGTACTTC. V usage is TRBV2 and J usage is TRBJ2-5, with 8 bases that match TRBD1. Germline V gene data show CDR1 as SNHLY and CDR2 as FYNNEI. The J segment lost 3 bases and the V segment lost 6 bases, leaving 6 bases of the junction unmatched. The CDR3 totals 14 residues.

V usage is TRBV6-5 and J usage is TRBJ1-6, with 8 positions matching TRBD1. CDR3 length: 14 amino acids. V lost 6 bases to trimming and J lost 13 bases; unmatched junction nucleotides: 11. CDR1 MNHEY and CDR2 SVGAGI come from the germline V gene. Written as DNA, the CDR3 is TGTGCCAGCAGGCAGACAGGGGCCCTGAGGCCCCTCCACTTT. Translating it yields CASRQTGALRPLHF.

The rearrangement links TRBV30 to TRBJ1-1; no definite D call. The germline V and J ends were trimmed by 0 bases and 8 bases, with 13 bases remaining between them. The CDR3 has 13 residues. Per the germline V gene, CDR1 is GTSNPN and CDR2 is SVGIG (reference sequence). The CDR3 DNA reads TGTGCCTGGAGTGTAAGTTTGGCAGACGAAGCTTTCTTT. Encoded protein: CAWSVSLADEAFF. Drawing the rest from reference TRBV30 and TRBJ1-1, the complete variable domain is SQTIHQWPATLVQPVGSPLSLECTVEGTSNPNLYWYRQAAGRGLQLLFYSVGIGQISSEVPQNLSASRPQDRQFILSSKKLLLSDSGFYLCAWSVSLADEAFFGQGTRLTVV.

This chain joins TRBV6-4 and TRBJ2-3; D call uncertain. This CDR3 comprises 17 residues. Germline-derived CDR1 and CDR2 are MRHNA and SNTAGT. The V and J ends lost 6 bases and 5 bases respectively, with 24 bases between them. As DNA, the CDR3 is TGTGCCAGCAGAGATCGTTCGGGCCACCCTGACGAAGATACGCAGTATTTT. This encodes CASRDRSGHPDEDTQYF.

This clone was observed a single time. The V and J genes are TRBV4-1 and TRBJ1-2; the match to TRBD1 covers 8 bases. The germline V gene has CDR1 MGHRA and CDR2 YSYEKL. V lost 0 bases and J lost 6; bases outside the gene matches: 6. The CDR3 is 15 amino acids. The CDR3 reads CASSQEARGLNGYTF. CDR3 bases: TGCGCCAGCAGCCAAGAGGCCAGGGGGCTCAATGGCTACACCTTC.